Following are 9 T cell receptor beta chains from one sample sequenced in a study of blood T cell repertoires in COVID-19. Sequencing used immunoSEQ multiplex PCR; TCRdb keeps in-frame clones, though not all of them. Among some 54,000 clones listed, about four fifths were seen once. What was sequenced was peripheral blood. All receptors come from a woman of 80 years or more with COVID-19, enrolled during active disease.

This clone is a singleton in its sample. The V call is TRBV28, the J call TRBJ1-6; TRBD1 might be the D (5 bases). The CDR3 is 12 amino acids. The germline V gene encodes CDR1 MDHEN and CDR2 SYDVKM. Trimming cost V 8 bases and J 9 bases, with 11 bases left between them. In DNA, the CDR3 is TGTGCCAGCGATGGCAGGGTTTCACCCCTCCACTTT. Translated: CASDGRVSPLHF.

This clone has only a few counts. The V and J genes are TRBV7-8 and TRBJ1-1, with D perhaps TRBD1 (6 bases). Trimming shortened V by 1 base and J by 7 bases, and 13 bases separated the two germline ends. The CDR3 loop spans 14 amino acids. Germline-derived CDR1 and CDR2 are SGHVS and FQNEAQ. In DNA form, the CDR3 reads TGTGCCAGCAGCTTAGGGGGGGGGCATGGTGAAGCTTTCTTT. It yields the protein CASSLGGGHGEAFF.

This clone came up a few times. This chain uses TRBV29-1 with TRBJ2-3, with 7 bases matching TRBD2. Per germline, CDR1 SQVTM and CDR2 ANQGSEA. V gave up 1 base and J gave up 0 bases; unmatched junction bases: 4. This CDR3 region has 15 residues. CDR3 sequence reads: CSVEGGLESTDTQYF. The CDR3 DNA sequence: TGCAGCGTTGAAGGCGGACTAGAGAGCACAGATACGCAGTATTTT.

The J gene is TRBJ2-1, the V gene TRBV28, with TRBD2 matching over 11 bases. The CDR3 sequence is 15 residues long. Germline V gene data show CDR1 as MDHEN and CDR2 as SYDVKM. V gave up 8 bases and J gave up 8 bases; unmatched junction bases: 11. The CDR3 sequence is CASFTSGSSIDEQFF. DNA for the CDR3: TGTGCCAGCTTCACTAGCGGGAGTTCTATCGATGAGCAGTTCTTC.

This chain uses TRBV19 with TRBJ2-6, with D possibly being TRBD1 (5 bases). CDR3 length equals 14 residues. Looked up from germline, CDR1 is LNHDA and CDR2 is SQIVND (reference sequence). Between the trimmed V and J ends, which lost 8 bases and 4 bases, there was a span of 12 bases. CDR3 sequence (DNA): TGTGCCAGTCGCAGGGCTGCAGGGGCCAACGTCCTGACTTTC. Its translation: CASRRAAGANVLTF.

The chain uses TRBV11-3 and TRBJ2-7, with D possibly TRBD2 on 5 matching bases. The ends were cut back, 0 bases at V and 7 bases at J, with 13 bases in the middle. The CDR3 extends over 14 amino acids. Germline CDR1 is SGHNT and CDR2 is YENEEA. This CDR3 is CASSLDGPGGEQYF. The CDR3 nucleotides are TGTGCCAGCAGCTTAGACGGGCCTGGCGGGGAGCAGTACTTC.

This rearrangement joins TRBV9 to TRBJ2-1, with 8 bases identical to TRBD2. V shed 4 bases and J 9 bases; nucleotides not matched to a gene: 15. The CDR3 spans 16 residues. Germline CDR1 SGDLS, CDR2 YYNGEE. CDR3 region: CASSPSGGQGSGEQFF. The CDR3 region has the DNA TGTGCCAGCAGCCCCTCGGGAGGGCAGGGGTCGGGTGAGCAGTTCTTC.

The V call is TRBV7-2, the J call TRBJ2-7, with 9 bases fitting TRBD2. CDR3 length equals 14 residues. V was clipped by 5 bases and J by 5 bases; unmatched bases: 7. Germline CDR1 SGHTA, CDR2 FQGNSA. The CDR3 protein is CASSPLSGRNEQYF. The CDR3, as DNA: TGTGCCAGCAGCCCCCTTAGCGGGAGAAACGAGCAGTACTTC.

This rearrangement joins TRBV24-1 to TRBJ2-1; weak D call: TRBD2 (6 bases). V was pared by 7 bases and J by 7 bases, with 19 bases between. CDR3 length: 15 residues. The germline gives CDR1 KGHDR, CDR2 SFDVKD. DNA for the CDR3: TGTGCCACCAGCCAGGCGGGGTTAGGCCGAAATGAGCAGTTCTTC. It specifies CATSQAGLGRNEQFF.